This entry lists 30 T cell receptor beta chains sequenced from one sample in a study of T cell repertoires in cytomegalovirus infection (dated by TCRdb to the late 2010s). TCRdb names Illumina HiSeq 1500 as the instrument used. TCRdb reprocessed the public reads (quality trimming at Q25 with fastp, clone calling with MiXCR) and kept in-frame beta chains. Each record represents a unique CDR3 protein, reported with the most common genes and DNA among its rows. The sample includes about 480,000 distinct CDR3 sequences, with about 33% observed a single time. Jointly, the top ten make up roughly 15% of the sample. In the paper's terms, the treatment or condition label means: in vitro stimulation with specific CMV peptide epitopes to enrich CMV-specific T cells. These receptors' targets are unknown. The specimen was cultured PBMCs, collected from culture after CMV antigen stimulation. These receptors all come from a human donor in good health (CMV status not recorded). Some clones in this sample may be carry-over from other donors' samples.

This clonotype was counted between two and nine times. This rearrangement joins TRBV7-2 to TRBJ1-2; tentatively, D is TRBD1 (5 bases). CDR1 is SGHTA and CDR2 is FQGNSA in the germline V gene. The CDR3 is made up of 16 amino acids. V lost 1 base, J lost 5 bases, and 17 bases lay in between. CDR3 in DNA: TGTGCCAGCAGCTTAGGCCTTGGGGCAGCAGTGTATGGCTACACCTTC. This encodes CASSLGLGAAVYGYTF.

The J gene is TRBJ2-5, the V gene TRBV5-1; D uncertain. The germline V gene has CDR1 SGHRS and CDR2 YFSETQ. Between the trimmed V and J ends, which lost 0 bases and 2 bases, there was a span of 8 bases. The CDR3 covers 14 residues. Here the CDR3 DNA reads TGCGCCAGCAGCTTGGAAATGGTTCAAGAGACCCAGTACTTC. Translation gives CASSLEMVQETQYF.

This chain joins TRBV7-9 and TRBJ2-1; D may match TRBD1 or TRBD2 (5 bases each). This CDR3 region has 14 residues. Trimming pared 5 bases from V and 1 base from J, leaving 9 bases between. Per germline, CDR1 SEHNR and CDR2 FQNEAQ (reference sequence). The DNA for the CDR3 is TGTGCCAGCAGCGAGGGGTCTTCCTACAATGAGCAGTTCTTC. The encoded protein is CASSEGSSYNEQFF.

The genes are TRBV5-4 and TRBJ2-1, with a tentative D call TRBD2 (5 bases). Germline CDR1 is SGHNT and CDR2 is YYREEE (reference sequence). CDR3 size: 14 residues. V lost 2 bases and J lost 6, with 12 bases in between. The CDR3 DNA sequence: TGTGCCAGCAGCTTTGGGTGGGCGGGCAATGAGCAGTTCTTC. Amino acid sequence: CASSFGWAGNEQFF.

J is TRBJ2-1 and V is TRBV27; no reliable D call. This CDR3 is built from 13 residues. V was clipped by 2 bases and J by 7 bases, with 9 bases between them. CDR1 and CDR2 (germline): MNHEY, SMNVEV (reference sequence). CDR3 DNA sequence: TGTGCCAGCAGTTTAAGCTCGAGTAATGAGCAGTTCTTC. Its translation is CASSLSSSNEQFF.

This clonotype was seen a handful of times. The chain is built from TRBV7-2 and TRBJ1-1; 7 bases map to TRBD1. From germline, CDR1 is SGHTA and CDR2 FQGNSA. CDR3 length: 17 amino acids. V was pared by 2 bases and J by 4 bases, with 13 bases of the junction left unmatched. The CDR3 loop is CASSLPKTGVSGTEAFF. The CDR3, as DNA: TGTGCCAGCAGCTTACCTAAAACAGGGGTATCGGGCACTGAAGCTTTCTTT.

This chain's CDR3 is CASSRGQGLTYEQYF. The CDR3, as DNA: TGTGCCAGCAGTAGAGGACAGGGGCTCACCTACGAGCAGTACTTC. The rearrangement joins TRBV28 to TRBJ2-7; 9 bases fit TRBD1. Germline V gives CDR1 MDHEN, CDR2 SYDVKM. The CDR3 contains 15 residues. V lost 5 bases and J lost 2; bases outside the gene matches: 7.

The CDR3 loop is CASSPGGASQNIQYF. The CDR3 region has the DNA TGTGCCAGCTCACCGGGCGGAGCTAGCCAAAACATTCAGTACTTC. The J gene is TRBJ2-4, the V gene TRBV18; possible D gene TRBD2, 5 bases. The CDR3 is 15 amino acids. Germline V gives CDR1 KGHSH, CDR2 LQKENI. Trimming removed 3 bases at V and 5 bases at J, with 14 bases between.

A remark on this clonotype: One junction end does not reproduce the germline sequence, and a read error may be involved. The V and J genes are TRBV9 and TRBJ2-3, with D hard to call. Germline assignment: CDR1 SGDLS and CDR2 YYNGEE. The CDR3 runs to 13 residues. CDR3 residues: CASGVSDTDTQYF. The CDR3 nucleotides read TGTGCCAGCGGCGTGTCAGACACAGATACGCAGTATTTT.

Notes on this clonotype: This may be a read error: a much more frequent sequence differs by one nucleotide. V and J are TRBV7-2 and TRBJ1-6; D is perhaps TRBD1 (5 bases). CDR1 is SGHTA, CDR2 FQGNSA, per germline. V lost 5 bases, J lost 11 bases, and 13 bases lay in between. The CDR3 has 13 amino acids. The chain's CDR3 is CASSPRTYPPLHF. The CDR3 DNA reads TGTGCCAGCAGCCCCCGGACATATCCACCCCTCCACTTT.

V and J are TRBV18 and TRBJ1-1; D gene unclear. Germline CDR1 reads KGHSH; CDR2 reads LQKENI. Trimming left V 3 bases short and J 5 bases short, with 13 bases between. CDR3 size: 14 residues. DNA for the CDR3: TGTGCCAGCTCACCCGCGATCCTGGGGACTGAAGCTTTCTTT. It encodes CASSPAILGTEAFF.

The chain is built from TRBV27 and TRBJ2-1, with D tentatively TRBD2 (5 bases). Trimming took 5 bases from V and 5 from J, leaving 13 bases between them. CDR3 length: 14 residues. Per germline, CDR1 MNHEY and CDR2 SMNVEV (reference sequence). CDR3 amino acids: CASSPEDGNNEQFF. The CDR3 DNA sequence: TGTGCCAGCAGTCCGGAGGACGGGAACAATGAGCAGTTCTTC.

The chain employs TRBV6-1 and TRBJ2-3, with D hard to call. The V end lost 3 bases, the J end lost 2 bases, and 9 bases lay between the germline ends. Germline assignment: CDR1 MNHNS and CDR2 SASEGT. The CDR3 is 14 amino acids. The CDR3, as DNA: TGTGCCAGCAGTGAGCTAACCGACACAGATACGCAGTATTTT. Amino acid sequence: CASSELTDTDTQYF.

J is TRBJ2-7 and V is TRBV5-8; D not certain. The CDR3 loop spans 16 amino acids. V gave up 5 bases and J gave up 4 bases, with 22 bases separating them. Germline CDR1 SGHTS, CDR2 YDEGEE. CDR3 in amino acids: CASSQHPSGAHYEQYV. CDR3 in DNA: TGTGCCAGCAGTCAGCACCCGTCGGGTGCCCATTACGAGCAGTACGTC.

This clonotype was counted between two and nine times. The genes are TRBV29-1 and TRBJ1-1; D unclear. This CDR3 is built from 13 residues. Germline V lookup: CDR1 SQVTM, CDR2 ANQGSEA. The V and J ends lost 0 bases and 7 bases respectively, with 12 bases between them. CDR3 sequence reads: CSVEDTVRGEAFF. CDR3 nucleotide sequence: TGCAGCGTTGAAGACACAGTGCGGGGTGAAGCTTTCTTT.

The rearrangement uses TRBV27 and TRBJ2-7; TRBD2 matches at 8 bases. V dropped 4 bases and J dropped 4; count of bases not matched to a gene: 12. The CDR3 totals 16 residues. The germline gives CDR1 MNHEY, CDR2 SMNVEV (reference sequence). CDR3: CASSSRLAPKSYEQYF. The CDR3 DNA follows: TGTGCCAGCAGTTCAAGACTAGCGCCGAAATCTTACGAGCAGTACTTC.

This clonotype was detected a few times. The chain uses TRBV12-3 or TRBV12-4 and TRBJ2-7; D ambiguous. V was shortened by 3 bases and J by 3 bases, with 9 bases between the two germline ends. This CDR3 comprises 13 residues. For the CDR3, the DNA is TGTGCCAGCAGTTTCGTCGCCAGCTACGAGCAGTACTTC. This gives the protein CASSFVASYEQYF.

The genes are TRBV27 and TRBJ1-5; maybe TRBD1 (5 bases). CDR1 is MNHEY, CDR2 SMNVEV, per germline (reference sequence). The CDR3 has 15 amino acids. Trimming took 2 bases from V and 5 from J, leaving 13 bases between them. The CDR3 DNA follows: TGTGCCAGCAGTTTAAGGGACGGGATCGATCAGCCCCAGCATTTT. Protein product: CASSLRDGIDQPQHF.

The rearrangement links TRBV28 to TRBJ2-7; TRBD2 aligns across 10 bases. V dropped 4 bases and J dropped 4; count of bases not matched to a gene: 4. Germline V lookup: CDR1 MDHEN, CDR2 SYDVKM. The CDR3 has 14 residues. Written as DNA, the CDR3 is TGTGCCAGCAGTTCCCCTAGCGGGAGATACGAGCAGTACGTC. Residues: CASSSPSGRYEQYV.

The table lists this clonotype with a few counts. The chain is built from TRBV4-1 and TRBJ2-1; the D gene is possibly TRBD2 (5 bases). The CDR3 loop spans 16 amino acids. Between the trimmed V and J ends, which lost 0 bases and 8 bases, there was a span of 17 bases. Per germline, CDR1 MGHRA and CDR2 YSYEKL. The CDR3 spells CASSQENPGLRDEQFF. DNA for the CDR3: TGCGCCAGCAGCCAAGAAAACCCTGGACTCCGCGATGAGCAGTTCTTC.

The chain uses TRBV5-6 and TRBJ1-1; D is unclear. The CDR3 loop spans 15 amino acids. Between the trimmed V and J ends, which lost 0 bases and 4 bases, there was a span of 13 bases. Germline loops: CDR1 SGHDT, CDR2 YYEEEE. The CDR3 DNA reads TGTGCCAGCAGCTTGGTAGCCAGAGGAGGCACTGAAGCTTTCTTT. Translated: CASSLVARGGTEAFF.

This clonotype has more than one count but fewer than ten. CDR3: CASSDIRGLAGTYEQYV. In nucleotides, the CDR3 is TGTGCCAGCAGCGATATAAGGGGGCTAGCGGGAACCTACGAGCAGTACGTC. The gene calls are TRBV25-1 and TRBJ2-7; 9 bases line up with TRBD2. The CDR3 runs to 17 residues. Germline CDR1 reads MGHDK; CDR2 reads SYGVNS. V shed 6 bases and J 2 bases; nucleotides not matched to a gene: 14.

In its sample, this clonotype was seen a few times. The chain couples TRBV6-2 or TRBV6-3 to TRBJ2-7; 11 bases are a match to TRBD2. Trimming at V came to 0 bases and at J to 0 bases, leaving 10 bases not matched to a gene. Looked up from germline, CDR1 is MNHEY and CDR2 is SVGEGT. The CDR3 has 19 residues. Written as DNA, the CDR3 is TGTGCCAGCAGTTACTCGTCTAGCGGGAGGTTACGGATCTCCTACGAGCAGTACGTC. Encoded protein: CASSYSSSGRLRISYEQYV.

The gene calls are TRBV15 and TRBJ1-3, with a tentative D call TRBD1 (5 bases). Trimming left V 3 bases short and J 4 bases short, with 10 bases between. Germline V CDR1 and CDR2: LNHNV, YYDKDF (reference sequence). The CDR3 consists of 14 residues. CDR3 DNA sequence: TGTGCCACCAGCAGGAAGGGGCTCGGAAACACCATATATTTT. It encodes CATSRKGLGNTIYF.

This clonotype was seen at least ten times. The rearrangement links TRBV7-2 to TRBJ1-1; TRBD1 might be the D (6 bases). Germline lookup yields CDR1 SGHTA and CDR2 FQGNSA. The CDR3 has 15 residues. V lost 5 bases, J lost 1 base, and 14 bases lay in between. CDR3 residues: CASSPQTGWNTEAFF. The DNA of the CDR3 is TGTGCCAGCAGCCCCCAGACAGGCTGGAACACTGAAGCTTTCTTT.

This clonotype came up a few times. The rearrangement links TRBV7-2 to TRBJ1-3, with D possibly being TRBD1 (6 bases). In germline, CDR1 is SGHTA, CDR2 FQGNSA. V was shortened by 2 bases and J by 0 bases, with 11 bases between the two germline ends. This CDR3 is 16 amino acids long. The CDR3 region is CASSLNSGASGNTIYF. The CDR3 DNA follows: TGTGCCAGCAGCTTAAACTCAGGGGCCTCTGGAAACACCATATATTTT.

This chain uses TRBV4-1 with TRBJ1-1; TRBD1 aligns across 9 bases. Per germline, CDR1 MGHRA and CDR2 YSYEKL. With V trimmed by 8 bases and J by 4 bases, 5 bases remained unmatched. The CDR3 has 13 residues. As DNA, the CDR3 is TGCGCCAGCCGGGGACAGGGTTTCACTGAAGCTTTCTTT. Translating gives CASRGQGFTEAFF.

The chain combines TRBV4-2 with TRBJ2-2; D possibly matches TRBD1 or TRBD2 (6 bases each). CDR3 length: 14 amino acids. CDR1 and CDR2 from the germline V gene are LGHNA and YNFKEQ. Trimming took off 4 bases at V and 12 bases at J, with 18 bases between the two ends. DNA for the CDR3: TGTGCCAGCAGCCGAGAAGGGGGGAAACGTAAGCTGTTTTTT. Protein sequence: CASSREGGKRKLFF.

With regard to this clonotype: Given a much more abundant clone one base away, this may be a read error. The gene calls are TRBV6-5 and TRBJ2-3; D call uncertain. There are 12 residues in the CDR3. The V end lost 6 bases, the J end lost 0 bases, and 4 bases lay between the germline ends. Germline-derived CDR1 and CDR2 are MNHEY and SVGAGI. This chain's CDR3 is CASRASTDTQYF. The DNA for the CDR3 is TGTGCCAGCAGGGCTAGCACAGATACGCAGTATTTT.

The rearrangement links TRBV24-1 to TRBJ2-3, with TRBD2 identical over 8 bases. Trimming removed 2 bases from V and 2 bases from J; junction bases left unmatched: 11. The CDR3 length is 18 residues. The germline CDR1 and CDR2 sequences are KGHDR and SFDVKD. CDR3 nucleotides: TGTGCCACCAGTGATTCTGGGCGAGGCGGGAGGCTCACAGATACGCAGTATTTT. It specifies CATSDSGRGGRLTDTQYF.